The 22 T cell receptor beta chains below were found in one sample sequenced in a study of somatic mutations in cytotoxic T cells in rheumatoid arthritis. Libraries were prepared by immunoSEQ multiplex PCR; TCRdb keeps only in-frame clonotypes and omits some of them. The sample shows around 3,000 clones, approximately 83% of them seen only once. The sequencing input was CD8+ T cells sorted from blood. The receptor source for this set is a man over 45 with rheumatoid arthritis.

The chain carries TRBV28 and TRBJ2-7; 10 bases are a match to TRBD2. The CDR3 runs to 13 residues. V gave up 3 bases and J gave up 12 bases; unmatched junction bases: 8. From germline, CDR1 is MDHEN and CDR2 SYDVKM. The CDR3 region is CASSFELAGRRYF. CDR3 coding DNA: TGTGCCAGCAGTTTCGAACTAGCGGGACGACGGTACTTC.

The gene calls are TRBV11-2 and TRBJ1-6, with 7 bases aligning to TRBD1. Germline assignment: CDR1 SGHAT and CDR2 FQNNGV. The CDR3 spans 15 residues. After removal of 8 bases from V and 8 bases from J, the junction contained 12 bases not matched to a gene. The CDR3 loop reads CASLGGGRIHSPLHF. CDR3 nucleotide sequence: TGTGCCAGCCTCGGAGGGGGCCGAATCCATTCACCCCTCCACTTT.

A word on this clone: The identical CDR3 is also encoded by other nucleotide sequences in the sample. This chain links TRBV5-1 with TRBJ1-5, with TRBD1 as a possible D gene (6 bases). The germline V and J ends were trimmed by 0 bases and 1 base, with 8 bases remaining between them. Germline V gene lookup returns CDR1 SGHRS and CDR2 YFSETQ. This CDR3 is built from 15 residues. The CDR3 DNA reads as TGCGCCAGCAGCTTGGGGGACAACAGCAATCAGCCCCAGCATTTT. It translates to CASSLGDNSNQPQHF.

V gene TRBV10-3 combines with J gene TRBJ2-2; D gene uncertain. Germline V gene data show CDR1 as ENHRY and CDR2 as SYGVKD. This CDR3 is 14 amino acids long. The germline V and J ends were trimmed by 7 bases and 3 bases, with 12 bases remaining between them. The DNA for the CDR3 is TGTGCCATCACTCCGGGTTCAGACACCGGGGAGCTGTTTTTT. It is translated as CAITPGSDTGELFF.

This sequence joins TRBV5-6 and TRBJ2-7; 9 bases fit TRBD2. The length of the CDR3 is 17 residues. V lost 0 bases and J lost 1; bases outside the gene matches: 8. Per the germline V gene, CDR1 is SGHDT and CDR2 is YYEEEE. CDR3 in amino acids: CASSLGVSGSKSYEQYF. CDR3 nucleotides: TGTGCCAGCAGCTTGGGTGTTAGCGGGAGCAAATCCTACGAGCAGTACTTC.

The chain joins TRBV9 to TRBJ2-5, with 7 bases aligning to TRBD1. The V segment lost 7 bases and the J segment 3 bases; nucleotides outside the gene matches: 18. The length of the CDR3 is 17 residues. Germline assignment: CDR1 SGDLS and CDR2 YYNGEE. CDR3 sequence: CASGKRGQFQSEETQYF. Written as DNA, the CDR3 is TGTGCCAGCGGTAAAAGGGGGCAGTTTCAATCGGAAGAGACCCAGTACTTC.

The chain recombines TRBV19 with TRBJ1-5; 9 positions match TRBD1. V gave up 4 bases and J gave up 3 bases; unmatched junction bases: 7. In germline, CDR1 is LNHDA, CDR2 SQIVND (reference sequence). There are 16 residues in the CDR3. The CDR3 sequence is CASSNQDRGNNQPQHF. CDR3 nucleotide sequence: TGTGCCAGTAGTAACCAGGACAGGGGAAACAATCAGCCCCAGCATTTT. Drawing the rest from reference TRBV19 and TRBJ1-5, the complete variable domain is DGGITQSPKYLFRKEGQNVTLSCEQNLNHDAMYWYRQDPGQGLRLIYYSQIVNDFQKGDIAEGYSVSREKKESFPLTVTSAQKNPTAFYLCASSNQDRGNNQPQHFGDGTRLSIL.

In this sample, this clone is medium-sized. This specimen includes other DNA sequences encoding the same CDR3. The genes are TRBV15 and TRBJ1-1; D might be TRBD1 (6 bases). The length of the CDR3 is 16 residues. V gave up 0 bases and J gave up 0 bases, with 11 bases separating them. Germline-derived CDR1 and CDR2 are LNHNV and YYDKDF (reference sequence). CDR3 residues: CATSRDLGTLNTEAFF. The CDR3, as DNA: TGTGCCACCAGCAGAGATCTCGGGACACTGAACACTGAAGCTTTCTTT.

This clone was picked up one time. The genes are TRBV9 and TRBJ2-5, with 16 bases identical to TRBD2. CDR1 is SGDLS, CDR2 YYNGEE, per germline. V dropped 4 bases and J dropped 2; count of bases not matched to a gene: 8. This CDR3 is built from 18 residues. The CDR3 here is CASSLGLAGGPGQETQYF. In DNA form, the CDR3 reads TGTGCCAGCAGCTTGGGACTAGCGGGAGGGCCCGGGCAAGAGACCCAGTACTTC.

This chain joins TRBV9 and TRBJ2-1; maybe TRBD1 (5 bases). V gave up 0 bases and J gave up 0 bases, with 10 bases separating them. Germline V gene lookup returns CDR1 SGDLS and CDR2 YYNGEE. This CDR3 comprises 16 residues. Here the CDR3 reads CASSVGDSYSYNEQFF. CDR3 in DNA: TGTGCCAGCAGCGTAGGTGACAGCTACTCCTACAATGAGCAGTTCTTC.

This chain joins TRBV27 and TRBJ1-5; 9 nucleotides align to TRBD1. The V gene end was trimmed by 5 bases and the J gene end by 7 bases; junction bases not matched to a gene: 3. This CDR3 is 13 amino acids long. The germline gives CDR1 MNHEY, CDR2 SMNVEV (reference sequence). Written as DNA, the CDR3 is TGTGCCAGCAGTGGACAGGGGTTACAGCCCCAGCATTTT. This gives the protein CASSGQGLQPQHF.

The CDR3 here is CASSLEGLAGTYEQYF. CDR3 nucleotide sequence: TGTGCCAGCAGCTTGGAGGGACTAGCGGGGACCTACGAGCAGTACTTC. The V gene is TRBV5-4, the J gene TRBJ2-7, with 13 nucleotides matching TRBD2. The germline CDR1 and CDR2 sequences are SGHNT and YYREEE (reference sequence). This CDR3 is 16 amino acids long. Germline trimming cut 0 bases from V and 2 bases from J; bases unmatched to any gene: 2.

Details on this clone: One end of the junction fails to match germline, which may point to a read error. As DNA, the CDR3 is TGTGCTAGCAGCTTACACAGGGGGCGAGCGGATGAGCAGTTCTTC. It is translated as CASSLHRGRADEQFF. This chain uses TRBV7-7 with TRBJ2-1; 9 nucleotides match TRBD1. This CDR3 has 15 amino acids. Germline V gene sequence: CDR1 SSHAT, CDR2 FNYEAQ (reference sequence). Full variable domain (outside the CDR3, taken from reference TRBV7-7 and TRBJ2-1): GAGVSQSPRYKVTKRGQDVTLRCDPISSHATLYWYQQALGQGPEFLTYFNYEAQPDKSGLPSDRFSAERPEGSISTLTIQRTEQRDSAMYRCASSLHRGRADEQFFGPGTRLTVL.

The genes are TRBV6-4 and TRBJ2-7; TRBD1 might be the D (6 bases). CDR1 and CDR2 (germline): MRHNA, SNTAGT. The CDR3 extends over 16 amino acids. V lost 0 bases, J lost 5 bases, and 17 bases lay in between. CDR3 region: CASSDSDSGDPHEQYF. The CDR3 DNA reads TGTGCCAGCAGTGACTCCGATTCAGGGGACCCCCACGAGCAGTACTTC.

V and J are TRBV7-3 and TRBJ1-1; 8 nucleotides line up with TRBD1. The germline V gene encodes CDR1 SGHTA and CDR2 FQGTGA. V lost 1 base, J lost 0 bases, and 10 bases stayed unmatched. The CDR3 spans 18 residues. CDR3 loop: CASSLRGGTGALNTEAFF. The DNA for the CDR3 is TGTGCCAGCAGCTTAAGGGGCGGGACAGGAGCTCTGAACACTGAAGCTTTCTTT.

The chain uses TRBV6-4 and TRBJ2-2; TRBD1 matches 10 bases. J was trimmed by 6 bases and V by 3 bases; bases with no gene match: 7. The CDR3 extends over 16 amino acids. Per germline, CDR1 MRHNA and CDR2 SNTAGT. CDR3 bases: TGTGCCAGCAGTGAGGGGAGACAGGGGGCTTCCGGGGAGCTGTTTTTT. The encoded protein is CASSEGRQGASGELFF.

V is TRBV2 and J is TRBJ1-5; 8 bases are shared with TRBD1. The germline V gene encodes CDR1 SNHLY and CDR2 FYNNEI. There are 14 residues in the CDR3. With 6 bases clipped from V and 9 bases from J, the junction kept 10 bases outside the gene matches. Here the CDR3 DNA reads TGTGCCAGCAGCAAGGACAGGGACGGTCGGCCCCAGCATTTT. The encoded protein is CASSKDRDGRPQHF. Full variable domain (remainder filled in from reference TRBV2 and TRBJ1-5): EPEVTQTPSHQVTQMGQEVILRCVPISNHLYFYWYRQILGQKVEFLVSFYNNEISEKSEIFDDQFSVERPDGSNFTLKIRSTKLEDSAMYFCASSKDRDGRPQHFGDGTRLSIL.

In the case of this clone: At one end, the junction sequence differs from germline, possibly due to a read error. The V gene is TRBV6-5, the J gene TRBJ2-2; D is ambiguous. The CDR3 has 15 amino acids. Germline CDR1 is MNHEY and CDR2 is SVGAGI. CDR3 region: CASSDSTTNTGELFF. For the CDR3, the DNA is TGTGCCAGCAGTGACTCGACGACTAACACCGGGGAGCTGTTTTTT.

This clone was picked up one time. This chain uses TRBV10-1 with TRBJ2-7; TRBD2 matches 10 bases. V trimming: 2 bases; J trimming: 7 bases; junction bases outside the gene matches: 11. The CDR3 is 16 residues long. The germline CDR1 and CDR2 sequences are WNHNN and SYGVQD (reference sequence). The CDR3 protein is CASSESHLAGEYEQYF. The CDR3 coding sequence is TGCGCCAGCAGTGAGAGTCATCTAGCGGGAGAGTATGAGCAGTACTTC.

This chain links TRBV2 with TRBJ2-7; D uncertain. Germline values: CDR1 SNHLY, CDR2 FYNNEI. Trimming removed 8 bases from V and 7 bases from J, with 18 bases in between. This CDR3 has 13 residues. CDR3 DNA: TGTGCCAGCCTTGGTCGAGTATTCTGGGAGCAGTACTTC. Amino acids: CASLGRVFWEQYF. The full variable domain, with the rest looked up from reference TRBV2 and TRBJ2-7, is EPEVTQTPSHQVTQMGQEVILRCVPISNHLYFYWYRQILGQKVEFLVSFYNNEISEKSEIFDDQFSVERPDGSNFTLKIRSTKLEDSAMYFCASLGRVFWEQYFGPGTRLTVT.

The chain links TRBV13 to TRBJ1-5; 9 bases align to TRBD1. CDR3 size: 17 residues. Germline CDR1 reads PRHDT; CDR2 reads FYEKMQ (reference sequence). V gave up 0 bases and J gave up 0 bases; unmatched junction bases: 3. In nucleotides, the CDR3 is TGTGCCAGCAGCTTAGGGACAGGGGGGAATAGCAATCAGCCCCAGCATTTT. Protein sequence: CASSLGTGGNSNQPQHF.

The CDR3 DNA reads TGCAGCGTTGACGGGGGGACCTACAATGAGCAGTTCTTC. Protein sequence: CSVDGGTYNEQFF. The chain uses TRBV29-1 and TRBJ2-1; TRBD2 matches at 7 bases. V dropped 3 bases and J dropped 2; count of bases not matched to a gene: 1. CDR3 length equals 13 residues. Per the germline V gene, CDR1 is SQVTM and CDR2 is ANQGSEA.